One sample yielded the 21 T cell receptor beta chains listed below, sequenced in a study of tissue T cells after allogeneic stem cell transplantation. The method was immunoSEQ multiplex PCR; TCRdb's version includes in-frame clones alone and lacks a portion of them. The table has tens of thousands of clones, more than 60% seen once. The sequencing used tissue from the ileum, collected at autopsy. The origin of the receptors is a female donor at least 60 years old with lung cancer.

The chain couples TRBV18 to TRBJ2-7, with 10 bases that match TRBD1. The CDR3 is 16 amino acids. Germline assignment: CDR1 KGHSH and CDR2 LQKENI. With V trimmed by 1 base and J by 2 bases, 5 bases remained unmatched. CDR3 nucleotides: TGTGCCAGCTCACCACGGGGCGGGACAGGGGCCTACGAGCAGTACTTC. The encoded protein is CASSPRGGTGAYEQYF.

This clone was seen a handful of times. This chain joins TRBV29-1 and TRBJ2-7, with TRBD2 identical over 15 bases. The trim removed 1 base at V and 11 bases at J, leaving 12 bases unmatched. This CDR3 is built from 16 residues. CDR1 is SQVTM, CDR2 ANQGSEA, per germline. CDR3 amino acids: CSVEVRRGTSGRQKYF. The CDR3 DNA sequence: TGCAGCGTTGAAGTGAGGCGCGGGACTAGCGGGAGGCAGAAGTACTTC.

CDR3 in DNA: TGTGCCAGCAGTGGACCACAGGGGGCCTCCTACGAGCAGTACTTC. Its translation is CASSGPQGASYEQYF. The chain employs TRBV25-1 and TRBJ2-7, with TRBD1 matching over 9 bases. The germline V gene has CDR1 MGHDK and CDR2 SYGVNS. The CDR3 is made up of 15 amino acids. Losses at the gene ends were 4 bases for V and 0 bases for J; bases not matched to a gene: 4.

The J gene is TRBJ2-7, the V gene TRBV11-3, with a possible D match to TRBD1 (5 bases). The CDR3 is made up of 14 amino acids. Germline V gives CDR1 SGHNT, CDR2 YENEEA. Trimming pared 0 bases from V and 1 base from J, leaving 7 bases between. The CDR3 DNA is TGTGCCAGCAGCTTAGACAGGACATCCTACGAGCAGTACTTC. It translates to CASSLDRTSYEQYF.

The chain employs TRBV21-1 and TRBJ1-5; the table assigns TRBD1, which was not confirmed against the DNA. TRBV21-1 is annotated as a pseudogene. The CDR3 covers 15 residues. The CDR3 DNA sequence: TGTGCCAGCAGGGACCCGGGACAGAGTAATCAGCCCCAGCATTTT. This gives the protein CASRDPGQSNQPQHF.

The V call is TRBV7-3, the J call TRBJ2-7; unclear D gene. Germline lookup yields CDR1 SGHTA and CDR2 FQGTGA. The V end lost 4 bases, the J end lost 1 base, and 11 bases lay between the germline ends. This CDR3 is built from 14 residues. The CDR3 DNA is TGTGCCAGCAGCTCAAGTGGACGGTCCTACGAGCAGTACTTC. Translated, it gives CASSSSGRSYEQYF.

The chain carries TRBV24-1 and TRBJ2-5; the D is unclear. CDR1 is KGHDR, CDR2 SFDVKD, per germline. The CDR3 totals 13 residues. Trimming left V 3 bases short and J 5 bases short, with 9 bases between. CDR3 DNA: TGTGCCACCAGTGATAACAGTTGGGAGACCCAGTACTTC. The encoded protein is CATSDNSWETQYF.

The DNA of the CDR3 is TGTGCCAGCAGCTTGGCCGGACAGGGAGGCGATCAGCCCCAGCATTTT. This gives the protein CASSLAGQGGDQPQHF. The chain joins TRBV5-5 to TRBJ1-5; TRBD1 agrees at 8 bases. This CDR3 contains 16 residues. Germline lookup yields CDR1 SGHKS and CDR2 YYEKEE (reference sequence). V was clipped by 0 bases and J by 5 bases; unmatched bases: 7.

The chain carries TRBV2 and TRBJ1-2, with a weak D call TRBD1 (5 bases). The CDR3 extends over 14 amino acids. The germline gives CDR1 SNHLY, CDR2 FYNNEI. Trimming took 6 bases from V and 1 from J, leaving 12 bases between them. The CDR3 sequence: CASRGTSGNYGYTF. In DNA, the CDR3 is TGTGCCAGCAGAGGGACCTCGGGTAACTATGGCTACACCTTC.

The chain recombines TRBV5-1 with TRBJ2-1; D is possibly TRBD1 (6 bases). The CDR3 extends over 15 amino acids. CDR1 is SGHRS and CDR2 is YFSETQ in the germline V gene. V was clipped by 4 bases and J by 4 bases, with 15 bases between them. In DNA form, the CDR3 reads TGCGCCAGCAGCAAGGACAGCTCCGGTTACAATGAGCAGTTCTTC. Translated, it gives CASSKDSSGYNEQFF.

The CDR3 nucleotides read TGCAGCGTTGAAACTTTCGGCTGGAACACTGAAGCTTTCTTT. Its protein is CSVETFGWNTEAFF. The chain is built from TRBV29-1 and TRBJ1-1; D remains unclear. The length of the CDR3 is 14 residues. Germline V lookup: CDR1 SQVTM, CDR2 ANQGSEA. V lost 2 bases and J lost 1, with 11 bases in between.

The V call is TRBV18, the J call TRBJ2-1; TRBD2 matches 7 bases. Germline CDR1 reads KGHSH; CDR2 reads LQKENI. After removal of 6 bases from V and 16 bases from J, the junction contained 12 bases not matched to a gene. This CDR3 is built from 12 residues. CDR3 in DNA: TGTGCCAGCTCCCTTGAGGGCGGGAGAAACTTCTTC. Translated, it gives CASSLEGGRNFF.

This sequence joins TRBV30 and TRBJ1-1; TRBD1 agrees at 7 bases. Germline assignment: CDR1 GTSNPN and CDR2 SVGIG (reference sequence). The CDR3 length is 14 residues. The V and J ends lost 4 bases and 2 bases, in that order; junction bases with no gene match: 7. The CDR3 loop is CAWTNDRVNTEAFF. The CDR3 DNA is TGTGCCTGGACAAATGACAGGGTTAACACTGAAGCTTTCTTT.

The CDR3 DNA is TGTGCCAGCACCTCGAGATACGAGCAGTACTTC. Protein: CASTSRYEQYF. The J gene is TRBJ2-7, the V gene TRBV5-6; D not certain. Germline V lookup: CDR1 SGHDT, CDR2 YYEEEE. CDR3 length: 11 amino acids. V was pared by 6 bases and J by 4 bases, with 8 bases between. The full variable domain, with the rest looked up from reference TRBV5-6 and TRBJ2-7, is DAGVTQSPTHLIKTRGQQVTLRCSPKSGHDTVSWYQQALGQGPQFIFQYYEEEERQRGNFPDRFSGHQFPNYSSELNVNALLLGDSALYLCASTSRYEQYFGPGTRLTVT.

This clone was found once. The rearrangement joins TRBV6-5 to TRBJ2-7; 8 bases align to TRBD2. Germline V gene lookup returns CDR1 MNHEY and CDR2 SVGAGI. V shed 8 bases and J 0 bases; nucleotides not matched to a gene: 6. This CDR3 region has 14 residues. The CDR3 coding sequence is TGTGCCAGCTCACGGGGGGGGAGCTCCTACGAGCAGTACTTC. It is translated as CASSRGGSSYEQYF.

The chain has TRBV19 and TRBJ1-2, with no clear D. The germline V and J ends were trimmed by 7 bases and 6 bases, with 9 bases remaining between them. CDR3 size: 11 residues. Germline V lookup: CDR1 LNHDA, CDR2 SQIVND (reference sequence). The CDR3 is CASTDADGYTF. The CDR3 bases are TGTGCCAGTACGGACGCAGATGGCTACACCTTC. The variable domain in full, completed from reference TRBV19 and TRBJ1-2, reads DGGITQSPKYLFRKEGQNVTLSCEQNLNHDAMYWYRQDPGQGLRLIYYSQIVNDFQKGDIAEGYSVSREKKESFPLTVTSAQKNPTAFYLCASTDADGYTFGSGTRLTVV.

The chain is built from TRBV6-1 and TRBJ2-7; D call uncertain. This CDR3 has 13 amino acids. V lost 1 base to trimming and J lost 3 bases, with 7 bases between them. Germline CDR1 and CDR2: MNHNS and SASEGT. The CDR3 nucleotides are TGTGCCAGCAGTGAAGGGACGTTCTACGAGCAGTACTTC. As protein: CASSEGTFYEQYF.

The chain joins TRBV7-9 to TRBJ1-2, with a tentative D call TRBD1 (6 bases). The V and J ends lost 2 bases and 3 bases respectively, with 13 bases between them. The CDR3 spans 15 residues. The germline V gene encodes CDR1 SEHNR and CDR2 FQNEAQ (reference sequence). The CDR3 region has the DNA TGTGCCAGCAGCTTAACGGGGAACAGGGACTATGGCTACACCTTC. Its translation: CASSLTGNRDYGYTF. Supplemented by reference TRBV7-9 and TRBJ1-2, the full variable domain reads DTGVSQNPRHKITKRGQNVTFRCDPISEHNRLYWYRQTLGQGPEFLTYFQNEAQLEKSRLLSDRFSAERPKGSFSTLEIQRTEQGDSAMYLCASSLTGNRDYGYTFGSGTRLTVV.

This clone was observed a handful of times. This chain joins TRBV6-1 and TRBJ1-1; possibly TRBD1 for D (6 bases). V was shortened by 3 bases and J by 3 bases, with 11 bases between the two germline ends. From germline, CDR1 is MNHNS and CDR2 SASEGT. This CDR3 region has 14 residues. The CDR3 DNA follows: TGTGCCAGCAGTGAGGGACACGTGTACACTGAAGCTTTCTTT. It encodes CASSEGHVYTEAFF.

The chain combines TRBV7-9 with TRBJ1-3; D gene ambiguous. CDR1 is SEHNR and CDR2 is FQNEAQ in the germline V gene (reference sequence). The CDR3 covers 15 residues. Trimming took 8 bases from V and 0 from J, leaving 14 bases between them. CDR3 amino acids: CASRPFQSSGNTIYF. The CDR3 coding sequence is TGTGCCAGCCGACCCTTTCAGAGCTCTGGAAACACCATATATTTT.

The V gene is TRBV7-9, the J gene TRBJ2-2; 9 nucleotides line up with TRBD2. The CDR3 is 18 amino acids. Germline V gene lookup returns CDR1 SEHNR and CDR2 FQNEAQ (reference sequence). The V segment lost 5 bases and the J segment 5 bases; nucleotides outside the gene matches: 15. CDR3 sequence reads: CASSPTGASGIYTGELFF. The CDR3 DNA sequence: TGTGCCAGCAGCCCGACGGGGGCTAGCGGGATTTATACCGGGGAGCTGTTTTTT.